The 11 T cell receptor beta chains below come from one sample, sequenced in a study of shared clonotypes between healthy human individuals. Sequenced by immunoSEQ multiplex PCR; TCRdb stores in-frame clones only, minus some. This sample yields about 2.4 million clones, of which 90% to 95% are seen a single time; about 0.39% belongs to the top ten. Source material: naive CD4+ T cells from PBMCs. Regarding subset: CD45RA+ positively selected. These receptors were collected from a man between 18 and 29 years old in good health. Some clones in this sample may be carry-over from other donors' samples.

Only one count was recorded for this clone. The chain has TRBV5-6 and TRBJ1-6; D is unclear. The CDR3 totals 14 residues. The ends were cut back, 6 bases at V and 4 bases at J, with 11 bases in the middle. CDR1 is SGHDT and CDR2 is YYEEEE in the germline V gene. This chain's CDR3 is CASTRRSYNSPLHF. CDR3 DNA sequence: TGTGCCAGCACCCGGCGCAGTTATAATTCACCCCTCCACTTT.

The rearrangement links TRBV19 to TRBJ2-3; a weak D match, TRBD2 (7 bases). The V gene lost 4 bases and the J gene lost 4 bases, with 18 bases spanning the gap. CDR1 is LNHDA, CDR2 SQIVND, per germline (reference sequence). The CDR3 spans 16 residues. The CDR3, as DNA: TGTGCCAGTAGTAGGCCTGGGGGCGGGAGCGCAGATACGCAGTATTTT. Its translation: CASSRPGGGSADTQYF.

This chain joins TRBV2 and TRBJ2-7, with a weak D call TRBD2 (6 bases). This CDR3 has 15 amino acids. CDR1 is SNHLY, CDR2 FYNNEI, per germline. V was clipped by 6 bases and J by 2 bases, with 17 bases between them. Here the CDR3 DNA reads TGTGCCAGCAGGCGCTCCGGGAGCGGCACCTACGAGCAGTACTTC. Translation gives CASRRSGSGTYEQYF.

The CDR3 bases are TGTGCCAGCAGCCACCGGGACAGGTCGAGGAACGAGCAGTTCTTC. Translation: CASSHRDRSRNEQFF. The chain links TRBV11-3 to TRBJ2-1; 8 bases are a match to TRBD1. J lost 10 bases, V lost 5 bases, and 13 bases had no gene match. This CDR3 spans 15 amino acids. CDR1 and CDR2 (germline): SGHNT, YENEEA. The full variable domain, in which reference TRBV11-3 and TRBJ2-1 provide the parts outside the CDR3, is EAGVVQSPRYKIIEKKQPVAFWCNPISGHNTLYWYLQNLGQGPELLIRYENEEAVDDSQLPKDRFSAERLKGVDSTLKIQPAELGDSAVYLCASSHRDRSRNEQFFGPGTRLTVL.

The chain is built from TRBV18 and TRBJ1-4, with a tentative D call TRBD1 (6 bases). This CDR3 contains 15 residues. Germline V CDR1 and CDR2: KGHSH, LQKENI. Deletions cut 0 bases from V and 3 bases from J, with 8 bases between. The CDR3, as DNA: TGTGCCAGCTCACCACCGGGACACCCTAATGAAAAACTGTTTTTT. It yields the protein CASSPPGHPNEKLFF.

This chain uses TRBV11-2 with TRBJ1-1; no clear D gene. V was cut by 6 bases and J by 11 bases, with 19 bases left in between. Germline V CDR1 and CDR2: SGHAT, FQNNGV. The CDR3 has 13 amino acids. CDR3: CASRPMYDTGAFF. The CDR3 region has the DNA TGTGCCAGCAGACCGATGTACGACACTGGGGCTTTCTTT.

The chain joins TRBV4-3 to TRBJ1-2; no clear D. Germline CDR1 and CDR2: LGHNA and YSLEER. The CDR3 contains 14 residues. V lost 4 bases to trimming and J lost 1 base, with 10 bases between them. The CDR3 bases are TGCGCCAGCAGCCGGGGAGTAGATAACTATGGCTACACCTTC. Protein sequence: CASSRGVDNYGYTF.

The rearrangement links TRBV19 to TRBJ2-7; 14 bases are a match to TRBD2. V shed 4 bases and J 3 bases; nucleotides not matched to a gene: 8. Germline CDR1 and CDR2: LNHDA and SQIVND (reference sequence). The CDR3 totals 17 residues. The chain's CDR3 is CASSNNRLAGGGYEQYF. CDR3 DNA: TGTGCCAGTAGTAACAACCGACTAGCGGGAGGGGGCTACGAGCAGTACTTC.

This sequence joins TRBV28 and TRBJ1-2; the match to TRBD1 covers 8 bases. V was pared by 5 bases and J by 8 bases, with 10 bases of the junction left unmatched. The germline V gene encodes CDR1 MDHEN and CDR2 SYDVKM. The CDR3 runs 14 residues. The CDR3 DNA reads TGTGCCAGCAGTCCCGGGACAGGCAAGTTAGGCTACACCTTC. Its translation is CASSPGTGKLGYTF.

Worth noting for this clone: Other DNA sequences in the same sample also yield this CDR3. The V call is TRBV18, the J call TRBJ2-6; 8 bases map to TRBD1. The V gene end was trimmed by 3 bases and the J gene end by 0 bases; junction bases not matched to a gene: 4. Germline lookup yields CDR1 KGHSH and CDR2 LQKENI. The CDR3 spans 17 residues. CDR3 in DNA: TGTGCCAGCTCACCTGGACAGGGTAACTCTGGGGCCAACGTCCTGACTTTC. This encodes CASSPGQGNSGANVLTF.

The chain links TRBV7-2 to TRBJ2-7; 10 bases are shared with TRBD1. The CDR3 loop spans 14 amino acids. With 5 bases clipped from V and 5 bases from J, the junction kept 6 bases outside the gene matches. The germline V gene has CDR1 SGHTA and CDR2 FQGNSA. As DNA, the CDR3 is TGTGCCAGCAGCCCGCGACAGGGGGCACACGAGCAGTACTTC. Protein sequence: CASSPRQGAHEQYF. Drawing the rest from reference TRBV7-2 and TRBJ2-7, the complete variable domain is GAGVSQSPSNKVTEKGKDVELRCDPISGHTALYWYRQSLGQGLEFLIYFQGNSAPDKSGLPSDRFSAERTGGSVSTLTIQRTQQEDSAVYLCASSPRQGAHEQYFGPGTRLTVT.